This is a list of T cell receptor beta chains from one sample in a study of post-analysis software for immune sequencing data. TCRdb ran MiXCR on the PCR reads and lists one entry per CDR3 protein. The repertoire holds almost 700,000 distinct CDR3 sequences, 59% seen once, with approximately 11% in the top ten. Sequencing was done on a sample of blood. These receptors were collected from a girl aged 2 to 10 with multiple sclerosis. The CDR3 runs from the conserved cysteine through the conserved F or W. The D gene is left open where the match is weak. Size is omitted from some rows. Given values are once, few, many or a class for expanded clones.

abundance	v_gene	len	d_gene	j_gene	CDR3aa	CDR3nt
.	TRBV12-3/TRBV12-4	16	TRBD2	TRBJ2-3	CASSASLAGGTDAEYF	TGTGCCAGCAGTGCATCTCTAGCGGGGGGCACAGATGCGGAATATTTC
.	TRBV20-1	16	TRBD2	TRBJ2-3	CSARSPGGPFLDTQYF	TGCAGTGCTAGAAGCCCGGGGGGGCCTTTTTTAGATACGCAGTATTTT
.	TRBV29-1	14	.	TRBJ2-3	CSVERGSGTDTQYF	TGCAGCGTTGAACGGGGGAGCGGCACAGATACGCAGTATTTT
once	TRBV10-3	15	.	TRBJ2-3	CAISDGTISTDTQYF	TGTGCCATCAGTGATGGGACAATTAGCACAGATACGCAGTATTTT
few	TRBV7-2	16	.	TRBJ2-3	CASSILNPGSPDTQYF	TGTGCCAGCAGCATCCTAAATCCAGGGTCCCCAGATACGCAGTATTTT
.	TRBV12-3/TRBV12-4	14	.	TRBJ1-2	CASSSRRQNYGYTF	TGTGCCAGCAGTTCTCGGAGACAGAACTATGGCTACACCTTC
.	TRBV6-1	13	.	TRBJ2-3	CASSAAETDTQYF	TGTGCCAGCAGTGCTGCAGAAACAGATACGCAGTATTTT
once	TRBV27	15	TRBD2	TRBJ2-3	CASSPGTSWTDTQYF	TGTGCCAGCAGTCCGGGGACTAGCTGGACAGATACGCAGTATTTT
once	TRBV5-1	13	.	TRBJ2-1	CASSRISDNEQFF	TGCGCCAGCAGCCGAATATCCGACAATGAGCAGTTCTTC
.	TRBV7-6	16	TRBD2	TRBJ2-5	CASSSQLAGGPGTQYF	TGTGCCAGCAGCTCGCAACTAGCGGGGGGGCCCGGGACCCAGTACTTC
.	TRBV20-1	11	.	TRBJ1-2	CSAPDSSSYTF	TGCAGTGCCCCGGACAGTTCCAGCTACACCTTC
.	TRBV9	18	TRBD2	TRBJ2-1	CASSPGGLAGGLYNEQFF	TGTGCCAGCAGCCCCGGGGGGCTAGCGGGGGGCCTGTACAATGAGCAGTTCTTC
once	TRBV5-6	14	.	TRBJ1-4	CASSLSARGEKLFF	TGTGCCAGCAGCTTGTCTGCCAGGGGAGAAAAACTGTTTTTT
.	TRBV6-5	16	.	TRBJ1-2	CASSYPRQDENYGYTF	TGTGCCAGCAGTTACCCGAGACAGGACGAGAACTATGGCTACACCTTC
.	TRBV15	16	.	TRBJ1-1	CATSAGGTQGRTEAFF	TGTGCCACCAGCGCCGGAGGTACCCAGGGGAGGACTGAAGCTTTCTTT
once	TRBV7-3	13	.	TRBJ1-1	CASSSRDHTEAFF	TGTGCCAGCAGCTCCCGGGACCACACTGAAGCTTTCTTT
few	TRBV20-1	15	TRBD2	TRBJ2-3	CSARRTSGGPDTQYF	TGCAGTGCCCGTCGGACTAGCGGGGGCCCAGATACGCAGTATTTT
few	TRBV12-3/TRBV12-4	13	TRBD1	TRBJ2-7	CASSPDRGPEQYF	TGTGCCAGCAGTCCGGACAGGGGCCCTGAGCAGTACTTC
.	TRBV14	14	.	TRBJ2-1	CASSQDLATAEQFF	TGTGCCAGCAGCCAAGATCTGGCTACGGCTGAGCAGTTCTTC
.	TRBV7-8	16	TRBD2	TRBJ2-4	CASSLRSGSEKNIQYF	TGTGCCAGCAGCTTAAGGAGCGGGAGCGAAAAAAACATTCAGTACTTC
.	TRBV4-1	15	.	TRBJ1-4	CASSQTTGRGEKLFF	TGCGCCAGCAGCCAGACGACAGGCAGGGGCGAAAAACTGTTTTTT
.	TRBV13	15	TRBD1	TRBJ1-1	CASSLGTGRTTEAFF	TGTGCCAGCAGTCTCGGGACAGGGCGTACCACTGAAGCTTTCTTT
.	TRBV20-1	16	TRBD2	TRBJ2-3	CSARNPLAGAKDTQYF	TGCAGTGCGAGGAACCCCTTAGCGGGAGCTAAAGATACGCAGTATTTT
.	TRBV4-3	16	.	TRBJ2-3	CASSQDPGLSTDTQYF	TGCGCCAGCAGCCAAGACCCGGGACTTAGCACAGATACGCAGTATTTT
few	TRBV6-1	13	.	TRBJ2-7	CASVHGDSYEQYF	TGTGCCAGCGTGCACGGGGACTCCTACGAGCAGTACTTC
.	TRBV7-9	14	.	TRBJ1-4	CASSLVRGEEKLFF	TGTGCCAGCAGCTTAGTGCGGGGCGAGGAAAAACTGTTTTTT
once	TRBV5-6	16	.	TRBJ1-5	CASSLTTTYPDQPQHF	TGTGCCAGCAGCTTGACAACCACCTACCCCGATCAGCCCCAGCATTTT
.	TRBV20-1	19	TRBD1	TRBJ1-2	CSARARGQGYPFTNYGYTF	TGCAGTGCTAGAGCTCGCGGACAGGGATATCCATTTACTAACTATGGCTACACCTTC
.	TRBV29-1	13	.	TRBJ2-3	CSWGTGRGDTQYF	TGCAGCTGGGGAACAGGGCGGGGAGATACGCAGTATTTT
few	TRBV2	15	TRBD1	TRBJ1-5	CASSETGESNQPQHF	TGTGCCAGCAGTGAAACAGGGGAGAGCAATCAGCCCCAGCATTTT
.	TRBV6-5	18	TRBD1	TRBJ1-1	CASSYSVGQGIMNTEAFF	TGTGCCAGCAGTTACTCTGTGGGACAGGGAATTATGAACACTGAAGCTTTCTTT
.	TRBV14	14	.	TRBJ2-7	CASSQNLGSYEQYF	TGTGCCAGCAGCCAAAATCTTGGGTCCTACGAGCAGTACTTC
.	TRBV7-2	16	TRBD1	TRBJ1-1	CASSSRTGYMNTEAFF	TGTGCCAGCAGCTCCCGGACAGGGTACATGAACACTGAAGCTTTCTTT
.	TRBV20-1	17	.	TRBJ2-5	CSARDPAPGPGQETQYF	TGCAGTGCTAGAGATCCGGCCCCCGGGCCAGGGCAAGAGACCCAGTACTTC
few	TRBV7-9	17	.	TRBJ2-4	CASSTTLGAGTKNIQYF	TGTGCCAGCAGCACCACCTTAGGAGCCGGGACCAAAAACATTCAGTACTTC
few	TRBV29-1	14	TRBD2	TRBJ2-5	CSVDNSGSLETQYF	TGCAGCGTTGATAATAGCGGGAGCCTAGAGACCCAGTACTTC
.	TRBV7-9	15	.	TRBJ2-5	CASSPGTHLGETQYF	TGTGCCAGCAGCCCCGGGACACACCTCGGGGAGACCCAGTACTTC
.	TRBV6-5	16	.	TRBJ2-7	CASRLYAGTPGPEQYF	TGTGCCAGCAGACTCTACGCCGGGACCCCTGGCCCCGAGCAGTACTTC
.	TRBV5-1	17	TRBD2	TRBJ2-5	CASSFGLAGELGETQYF	TGCGCCAGCAGCTTTGGACTAGCGGGGGAGCTCGGGGAGACCCAGTACTTC
.	TRBV7-9	14	.	TRBJ2-4	CASSLVREVDIQYF	TGTGCCAGCAGCTTAGTGAGGGAGGTTGACATTCAGTACTTC
.	TRBV20-1	15	.	TRBJ2-5	CSARRAGNRQETQYF	TGCAGTGCTAGGAGGGCGGGGAACCGCCAAGAGACCCAGTACTTC
few	TRBV11-3	13	.	TRBJ2-7	CASSPQASSEQYF	TGTGCCAGCAGCCCCCAAGCGTCCTCCGAGCAGTACTTC
.	TRBV6-4	14	.	TRBJ2-3	CASSEGFFADTQYF	TGTGCCAGCAGTGAGGGTTTCTTCGCAGATACGCAGTATTTT
.	TRBV5-1	14	.	TRBJ2-1	CASSLGTAVNEQFF	TGCGCCAGCAGCTTGGGGACAGCCGTCAATGAGCAGTTCTTC
.	TRBV28	16	TRBD1	TRBJ2-3	CASRDGQALGVNTQYF	TGTGCCAGCAGAGACGGACAGGCGCTCGGTGTTAATACGCAGTATTTT
.	TRBV2	16	TRBD2	TRBJ2-1	CASSDGKRELLNEQFF	TGTGCCAGCAGTGATGGGAAGCGGGAGCTACTCAATGAGCAGTTCTTC
few	TRBV5-1	15	.	TRBJ2-1	CASSPDAYSYNEQFF	TGCGCCAGCAGCCCGGACGCCTACTCCTACAATGAGCAGTTCTTC
.	TRBV29-1	12	.	TRBJ2-5	CSVRRGGETQYF	TGCAGCGTTCGCAGGGGTGGTGAGACCCAGTACTTC
.	TRBV25-1	15	.	TRBJ1-6	CASSEEGQGISPLHF	TGTGCCAGCAGTGAAGAGGGGCAGGGTATTTCACCCCTCCACTTT
few	TRBV29-1	13	.	TRBJ1-2	CSVPDGTFNGYTF	TGCAGCGTTCCCGACGGGACATTTAATGGCTACACCTTC
.	TRBV7-3	13	.	TRBJ2-4	CASSFQGSDIQYF	TGTGCCAGCAGCTTTCAGGGCTCGGACATTCAGTACTTC
.	TRBV6-2/TRBV6-3	13	.	TRBJ2-7	CASRPLGDYEQYF	TGTGCCAGCAGGCCACTCGGGGACTACGAGCAGTACTTC
.	TRBV20-1	15	TRBD2	TRBJ2-1	CSAISGGSSYNEQFF	TGCAGTGCTATATCGGGGGGGAGCTCCTACAATGAGCAGTTCTTC
.	TRBV10-3	15	TRBD1	TRBJ2-1	CATASPGQGRYEQFF	TGTGCCACCGCTTCGCCGGGACAGGGAAGGTATGAGCAGTTCTTC
once	TRBV7-2	15	.	TRBJ2-5	CASSSLSTGHETQYF	TGTGCCAGCAGCTCTCTGAGTACAGGGCACGAGACCCAGTACTTC
.	TRBV25-1	14	.	TRBJ2-5	CASSDWGGVWAQYF	TGTGCCAGCAGTGATTGGGGTGGGGTGTGGGCCCAGTACTTC
.	TRBV10-3	15	TRBD1	TRBJ2-5	CAISESGRGQETQYF	TGTGCCATCAGTGAGTCGGGCAGGGGGCAAGAGACCCAGTACTTC
.	TRBV10-2	13	.	TRBJ1-4	CASSESSRVKLFF	TGCGCCAGCAGTGAGTCGTCCCGGGTAAAACTGTTTTTT
.	TRBV7-2	13	TRBD1	TRBJ1-5	CASSATGDQPQHF	TGTGCCAGCAGCGCGACAGGGGATCAGCCCCAGCATTTT
.	TRBV11-2	19	.	TRBJ1-6	CASSLGFGKMGLNNSPLHF	TGTGCCAGCAGCTTAGGTTTCGGGAAGATGGGCCTTAATAATTCACCCCTCCACTTT